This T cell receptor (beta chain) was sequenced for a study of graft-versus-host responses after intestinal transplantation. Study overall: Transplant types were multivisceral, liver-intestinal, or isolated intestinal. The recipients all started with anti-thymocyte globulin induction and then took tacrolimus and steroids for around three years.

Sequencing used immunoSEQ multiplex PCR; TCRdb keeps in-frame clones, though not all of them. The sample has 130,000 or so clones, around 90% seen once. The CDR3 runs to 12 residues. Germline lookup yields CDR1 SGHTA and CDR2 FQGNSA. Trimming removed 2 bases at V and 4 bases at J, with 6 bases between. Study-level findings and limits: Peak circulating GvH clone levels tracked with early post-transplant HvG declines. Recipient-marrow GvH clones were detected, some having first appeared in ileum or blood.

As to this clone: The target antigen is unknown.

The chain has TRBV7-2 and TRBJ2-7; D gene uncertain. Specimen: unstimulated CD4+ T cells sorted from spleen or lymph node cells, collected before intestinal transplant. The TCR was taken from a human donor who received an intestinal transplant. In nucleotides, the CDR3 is TGTGCCAGCAGCTTACCCGTGTACGAGCAGTACTTC. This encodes CASSLPVYEQYF. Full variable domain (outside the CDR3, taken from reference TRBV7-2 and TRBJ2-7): GAGVSQSPSNKVTEKGKDVELRCDPISGHTALYWYRQSLGQGLEFLIYFQGNSAPDKSGLPSDRFSAERTGGSVSTLTIQRTQQEDSAVYLCASSLPVYEQYFGPGTRLTVT.